Detailed here is one T cell receptor beta chain. V shed 4 bases and J shed 2 bases, with 12 bases lying between them. Looked up from germline, CDR1 is SEHNR and CDR2 is FQNEAQ (reference sequence). This CDR3 region has 14 residues. This entry is derived from a study of Graves' ophthalmopathy and Graves' hyperthyroidism. Stable hyperthyroidism was defined by absence of ophthalmopathy within 18 months of follow-up. Transcripts of RNA were the source for amplifying TCR beta CDR3 regions. HTBI primers primed a first-round RT-PCR, and a second-round multiplex PCR followed. MiXCR, run by TCRdb on the multiplex PCR reads, gives a single entry per CDR3 protein. The top ten hold about 7% of the sample, which has about 24,000 distinct CDR3 sequences, 48% seen once.

The sequencing sample was made of peripheral blood. This sequence originates from an adult woman with stable Graves' hyperthyroidism. The chain joins TRBV7-9 to TRBJ2-7; tentative D call: TRBD2 (5 bases). This CDR3 is CASSSRMGAYEQYF. CDR3 DNA: TGTGCCAGCAGCTCTCGCATGGGAGCCTACGAGCAGTACTTC.